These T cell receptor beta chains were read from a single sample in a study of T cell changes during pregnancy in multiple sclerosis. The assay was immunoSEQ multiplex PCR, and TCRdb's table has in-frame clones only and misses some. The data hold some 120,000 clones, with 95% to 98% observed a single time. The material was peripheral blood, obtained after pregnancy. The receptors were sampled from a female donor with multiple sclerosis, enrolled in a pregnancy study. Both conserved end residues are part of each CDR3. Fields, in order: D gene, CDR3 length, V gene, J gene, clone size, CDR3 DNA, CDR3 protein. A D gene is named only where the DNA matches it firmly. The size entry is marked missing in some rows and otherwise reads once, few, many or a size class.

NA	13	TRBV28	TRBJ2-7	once	TGTGCCAGCACCGAGACAGGAACCTACGAGCAGTACTTC	CASTETGTYEQYF
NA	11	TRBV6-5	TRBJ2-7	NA	TGTGCCAGCAGTTTCGCGGGGGAGCAGTACTTC	CASSFAGEQYF
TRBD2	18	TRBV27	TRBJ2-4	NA	TGTGCCAGCAGTTTAACTCCTATCGGGACTAGCGGAAAAAACATTCAGTACTTC	CASSLTPIGTSGKNIQYF
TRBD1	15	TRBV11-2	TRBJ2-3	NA	TGTGCCAGCAGCTCGACAGGGATGGGCAGAGATACGCAGTATTTT	CASSSTGMGRDTQYF
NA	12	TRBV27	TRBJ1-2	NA	TGTGCCAGCAAGGGCGGGAACTATGGCTACACCTTC	CASKGGNYGYTF
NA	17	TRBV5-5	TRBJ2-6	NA	TGTGCCAGCAGCTCCATGGGCCGGGGGTCTGGGGCCAACGTCCTGACTTTC	CASSSMGRGSGANVLTF
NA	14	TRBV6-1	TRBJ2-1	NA	TGTGCCAGCAGTGAATACGCTAGAGTCAATGAGCAGTTCTTC	CASSEYARVNEQFF
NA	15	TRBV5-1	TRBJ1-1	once	TGCGCCAGCAGCTTGGGAGGGATAGGTGGCACTGAAGCTTTCTTT	CASSLGGIGGTEAFF
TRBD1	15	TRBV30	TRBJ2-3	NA	TGTGCCTGGAGTCCTAACAGGGGGCTCACAGATACGCAGTATTTT	CAWSPNRGLTDTQYF
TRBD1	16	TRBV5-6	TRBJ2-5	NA	TGTGCCAGCAGCTTGGGTACGGGACAGAACCAAGAGACCCAGTACTTC	CASSLGTGQNQETQYF
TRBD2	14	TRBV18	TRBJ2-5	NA	TGTGCCAGCTCACCAATGGGCGGGAGAGAGACCCAGTACTTC	CASSPMGGRETQYF
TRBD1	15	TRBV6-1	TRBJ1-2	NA	TGTGCCAGCAGTGGAATCACCGGGACAGGGTATGGCTACACCTTC	CASSGITGTGYGYTF
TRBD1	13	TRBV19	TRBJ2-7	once	TGTGCCAGTGGGCCGGGACAGGGTTACGAGCAGTACTTC	CASGPGQGYEQYF
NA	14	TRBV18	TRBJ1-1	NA	TGTGCCAGCTCACCAGGGATTGACAGTACTGAAGCTTTCTTT	CASSPGIDSTEAFF
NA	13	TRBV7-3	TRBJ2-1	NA	TGTGCCAGCAGCCCCGAACCCAAGGGGGAGCAGTTCTTC	CASSPEPKGEQFF
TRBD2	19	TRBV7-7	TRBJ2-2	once	TGTGCTAGCAGCTTCGAGACTAGCGGGAGTGGAGCGCACACCGGGGAGCTGTTTTTT	CASSFETSGSGAHTGELFF
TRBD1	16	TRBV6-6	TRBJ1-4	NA	TGTGCCAGCAACCCGACAGGGGGCAATTGGAATGAAAAACTGTTTTTT	CASNPTGGNWNEKLFF
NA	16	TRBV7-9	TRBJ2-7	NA	TGTGCCAGCAGCTTAGTTTTTGATAGCGACTCCTACGAGCAGTACTTC	CASSLVFDSDSYEQYF
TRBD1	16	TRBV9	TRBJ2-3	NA	TGTGCCAGCAGCTTAGAAGGGGGCGCGTACGGGGATACGCAGTATTTT	CASSLEGGAYGDTQYF
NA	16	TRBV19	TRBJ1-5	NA	TGTGCCACCACCGCGGGGTACCACCGTAGCAATCAGCCCCAGCATTTT	CATTAGYHRSNQPQHF
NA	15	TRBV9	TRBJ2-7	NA	TGTGCCAGCAGCGTATCGCCAGTCTTCACCTACGAGCAGTACTTC	CASSVSPVFTYEQYF
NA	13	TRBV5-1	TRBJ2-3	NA	TGCGCCAGCAGCTCCGGACTTTCAGATACGCAGTATTTT	CASSSGLSDTQYF
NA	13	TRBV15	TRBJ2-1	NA	TGTGCCACCAGTAGGGGCCTAGTCAATGAGCAGTTCTTC	CATSRGLVNEQFF
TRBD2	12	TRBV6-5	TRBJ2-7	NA	TGTGCCAGCGGGGAGGGACGCTACGAGCAGTACTTC	CASGEGRYEQYF
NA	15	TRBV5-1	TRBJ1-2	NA	TGCGCCAGCAGCTTTACAGAGGGAGGCTTCTATGGCTACACCTTC	CASSFTEGGFYGYTF
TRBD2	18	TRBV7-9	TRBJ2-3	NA	TGTGCCAGCAGCCCTGAAACCGGGACTAGCGGGAATACAGATACGCAGTATTTT	CASSPETGTSGNTDTQYF
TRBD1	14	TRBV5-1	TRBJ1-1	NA	TGCGCCAGCAGCCAACGGCCCGGACAGGCTAAAGCTTTCTTT	CASSQRPGQAKAFF
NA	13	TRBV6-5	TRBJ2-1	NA	TGTGCCAGCAGTTACCAGGGATCCGGTGAGCAGTTCTTC	CASSYQGSGEQFF
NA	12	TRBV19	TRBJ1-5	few	TGTGCCAGTAGTAACAGGGAACGGCCCCAGCATTTT	CASSNRERPQHF
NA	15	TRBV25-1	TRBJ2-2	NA	TGTGCCAGCAGTGGTGGCACCTCGAACACCGGGGAGCTGTTTTTT	CASSGGTSNTGELFF
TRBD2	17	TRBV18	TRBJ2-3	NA	TGTGCCAGCTCCCCCTGGGGGACTAGCGTTAGCACAGATACGCAGTATTTT	CASSPWGTSVSTDTQYF
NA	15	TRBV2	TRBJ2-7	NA	TGTGCCAGCAGTGAAGAACGGGGAGATAGTTACGAGCAGTACTTC	CASSEERGDSYEQYF
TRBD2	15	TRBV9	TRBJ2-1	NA	TGTGCCAGCAGCCCCCGGACTAGCGGGATCAATGAGCAGTTCTTC	CASSPRTSGINEQFF
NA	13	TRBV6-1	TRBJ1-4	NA	TGTGCCAGCTTGGGTCAGCGGGGGGAAAAACTGTTTTTT	CASLGQRGEKLFF
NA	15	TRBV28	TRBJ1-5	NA	TGTGCAAGCAGTCACCAGGGATATAGCAATCAGCCCCAGCATTTT	CASSHQGYSNQPQHF
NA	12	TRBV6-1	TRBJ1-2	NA	TGTGCCAGCAGTGAGACTGCTCGGGGCTACACCTTC	CASSETARGYTF
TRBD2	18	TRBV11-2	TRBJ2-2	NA	TGTGCCAGCAGCTTAGTGGTAGCGGGAGCCCTCAGAACCGGGGAGCTGTTTTTT	CASSLVVAGALRTGELFF
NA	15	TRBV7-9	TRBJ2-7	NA	TGTGCCAGCAGCTTAGACGGGACACCGAGCTACGAGCAGTACTTC	CASSLDGTPSYEQYF
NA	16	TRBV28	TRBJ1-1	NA	TGTGCCAGCAGTTTACGACGGGGGTTGGGTAGCACTGAAGCTTTCTTT	CASSLRRGLGSTEAFF
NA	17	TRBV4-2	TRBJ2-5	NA	TGTGCCAGCAGCCAACTGGGGGGAGCGATAACCCAAGAGACCCAGTACTTC	CASSQLGGAITQETQYF
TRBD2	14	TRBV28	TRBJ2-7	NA	TGTGCCAGCAGGTTAGCGGGATGGGTCTACGAGCAGTACTTC	CASRLAGWVYEQYF
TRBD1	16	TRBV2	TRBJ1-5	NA	TGTGCCAGCAGTGAATTTAGACAGGGAAGCAATCAGCCCCAGCATTTT	CASSEFRQGSNQPQHF
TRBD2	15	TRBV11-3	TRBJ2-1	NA	TGTGCCAGCAGCTTAGGGACTAGGAATATGGATGAGCAGTTCTTC	CASSLGTRNMDEQFF
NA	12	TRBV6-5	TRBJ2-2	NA	TGTGCCAGCAGGTCCTCAGTCGGGGAGCTGTTTTTT	CASRSSVGELFF
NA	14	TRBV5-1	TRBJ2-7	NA	TGCGCCAGCAGCTTAGACATCCCTGTTACCGAGCAGTACTTC	CASSLDIPVTEQYF
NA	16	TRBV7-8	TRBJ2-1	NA	TGTGCCAGCAGCTCTTGGGGGGGGCTAGCGTACAATGAGCAGTTCTTC	CASSSWGGLAYNEQFF
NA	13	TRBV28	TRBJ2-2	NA	TGTGCCAGCAGTCCCGGGAGAGACGGGATAATCGTTTTT	CASSPGRDGIIVF
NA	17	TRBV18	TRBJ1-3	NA	TGTGCCAGCTCACCACTCGACAGGACGCCCACTGGAAACACCATATATTTT	CASSPLDRTPTGNTIYF
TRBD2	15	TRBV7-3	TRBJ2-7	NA	TGTGCCAGCAGCTTAACCGGGACTAGCGGCTACGAGCAGTACTTC	CASSLTGTSGYEQYF
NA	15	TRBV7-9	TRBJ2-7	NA	TGTGCCAGCAGCTTAATGGGGGCTAACCACTACGAGCAGTACTTC	CASSLMGANHYEQYF
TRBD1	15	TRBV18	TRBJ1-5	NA	TGTGCCAGCTCACGGGACAGGGCATTAAGTCAGCCCCAGCATTTT	CASSRDRALSQPQHF
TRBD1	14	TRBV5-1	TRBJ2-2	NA	TGCGCCAGCAGCTGGACAGGAAGTACCGGGGAGCTGTTTTTT	CASSWTGSTGELFF
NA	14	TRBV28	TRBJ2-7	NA	TGTGCCAGCAGTGGGGGGGCAGGGGCCTACGAGCAGTACTTC	CASSGGAGAYEQYF
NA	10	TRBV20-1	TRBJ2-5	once	TGCAGCTGGAGTTGGGAGACCCAGTACTTC	CSWSWETQYF
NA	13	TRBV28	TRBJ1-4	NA	TGTGCCAGCAGACCCGGGGGAGTCGGAAAACTGTTTTTT	CASRPGGVGKLFF